This T cell receptor (beta chain) was recovered during a study of T-cell reconstitution after alpha-beta-depleted transplantation in children. General study results and limits: Where alpha-beta T cells came from about two months after transplant was reportedly several hundred expanded graft clones. Surviving recipient T cells and thymic progenitors accounted for the high day-60 TCRbeta diversity observed in some patients. From newly produced T cells came most of the T-cell counts and diversity one year after transplant.

Using unique molecular identifiers, the investigators prepared the TCRbeta library. From the PCR reads, TCRdb called clonotypes with MiXCR, one entry per CDR3 protein. The sample gives about 590,000 distinct CDR3 sequences, approximately 12% of which show up once; about 2.2% is in the top ten. This clonotype appeared a few times. Its antigen is not identified. Germline CDR1 and CDR2: DFQATT and SNEGSKA (reference sequence). This CDR3 is 13 amino acids long. V lost 6 bases to trimming and J lost 3 bases, with 12 bases between them. The receptor comes from a male patient between 5 and 17 years old who had a stem cell transplant for acute myeloid leukemia, so the T cells may come from the graft donor. The sequencing used PBMCs, mostly from graft donor cells, collected 360 days after TCRalphabeta/CD19-depleted stem cell transplant. This chain joins TRBV20-1 and TRBJ2-1; D is unclear. The CDR3 DNA is TGCAGTGCCGCGGATCTTATCTACAATGAGCAGTTCTTC. Protein: CSAADLIYNEQFF.